This T cell receptor (beta chain) was sequenced for a study of OX40 agonist ivuxolimab in advanced cancers. General notes on the study: Ivuxolimab was an agonistic, fully human IgG2 monoclonal antibody directed against OX40 (CD134), a costimulatory receptor. Intravenous ivuxolimab was administered to patients every 2 weeks at six dose levels: 0.01, 0.1, 0.3, 1.5, 3 and 10 mg/kg. Of the roughly 50 dose-escalation patients, hepatocellular carcinoma was present in about 20, melanoma in around 15, renal cell carcinoma in 9 and head and neck cancer in 9. The dose-escalation cohort was about 87% male with a mean age of about 54 years, ranging from roughly 23 to 79. Prior anti-PD-1, anti-PD-L1 or anti-CTLA-4 therapy was permitted, and checkpoint inhibitors had been received by roughly 42% of dose-escalation patients. Three dose-escalation patients achieved partial responses, one with hepatocellular carcinoma and two with cutaneous melanoma. Peripheral TCRbeta sequencing was intended to test whether TCR sequence diversity was altered and clonal T-cell expansion was caused by ivuxolimab. The monotherapy dose-escalation portion (N ≈ 52 patients) of the phase I ivuxolimab trial is reported in the paper.

The full study reports these points: At doses of 0.1 to 3.0 mg/kg, clonal expansion of both CD4+ and CD8+ T cells in blood was seen between baseline and week 6. Low levels of normalized T-cell clonal expansion were also shown by some nonresponding patients. In the 0.1-3.0 mg/kg groups, partial responders were among the patients with the lowest normalized peripheral clonal expansion, particularly in CD8+ T cells. On average, CD8+ T cells showed more expanded clones than CD4+ T cells after ivuxolimab. The antigen specificity of the peripheral T cells that underwent clonal expansion was not determined.

To sequence the TCRbeta CDR3 region, genomic DNA was isolated from the sorted cells. TCRbeta CDR3 regions were sequenced using the immunoSEQ Assay. This immuneACCESS table, as held by TCRdb, lists in-frame sequences with V and J called but not all clones. Of the missing ones, under half trace to an unresolved V gene in checked studies; the others have no known cause. The sample table contains 50,000 to 65,000 clones; only one count was recorded for roughly 80% of them. The biggest ten clones account for roughly 4.9% of the sample. The germline V gene encodes CDR1 SGHTA and CDR2 FQGTGA. Including cysteine and phenylalanine, the CDR3 has 14 amino acids. CDR3 DNA only is kept here, 42 bases in frame from base 1. Trimming costs V 0 bases and J 6 bases, and their ends lie 6 bases apart. This clone was picked up one time. No antigen is known for it. No base quality information exists; no much larger clone differs at one position.

Patients with a history of autoimmune disease or receiving systemic immunosuppression were excluded from the trial. In every dose cohort, peripheral blood was drawn for TCR sequencing at baseline, cycle 4 day 1, and cycle 7 day 1. The samples were drawn from a first-in-human, open-label, multicenter phase I dose-escalation trial of ivuxolimab. Adults with locally advanced or metastatic head and neck squamous cell, hepatocellular, melanoma or renal cell carcinoma were enrolled in the trial. Before TCR sequencing, CD4+ T cells and CD8+ T cells were sorted from peripheral blood as separate populations.

The chain was built from TRBV7-3 and TRBJ1-6; the D gene is unclear. This sample comprised CD4+ or CD8+ T cells sorted from blood, obtained in a trial of the OX40 agonist ivuxolimab. The receptor comes from an adult with an advanced solid tumor such as melanoma, head and neck, liver or kidney cancer. For the CDR3, the sequence is CASSLTGSNSPLHF. The DNA is as follows: TGTGCCAGCAGCTTAACCGGGTCTAATTCACCCCTCCACTTT.